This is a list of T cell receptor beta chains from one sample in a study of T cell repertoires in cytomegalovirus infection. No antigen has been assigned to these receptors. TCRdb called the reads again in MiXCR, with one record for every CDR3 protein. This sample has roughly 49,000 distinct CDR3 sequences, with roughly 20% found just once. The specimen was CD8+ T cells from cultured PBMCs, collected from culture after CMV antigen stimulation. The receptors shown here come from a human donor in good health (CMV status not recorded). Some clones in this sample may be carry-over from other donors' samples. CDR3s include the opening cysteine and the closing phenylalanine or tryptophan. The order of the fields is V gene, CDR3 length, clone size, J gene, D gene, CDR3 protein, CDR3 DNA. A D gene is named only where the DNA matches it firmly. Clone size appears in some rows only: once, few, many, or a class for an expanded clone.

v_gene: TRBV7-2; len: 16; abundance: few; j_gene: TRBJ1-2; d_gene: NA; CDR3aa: CASSLEARSSNYGYTF; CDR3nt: TGTGCCAGCAGCTTAGAGGCCAGGAGTTCTAACTATGGCTACACCTTC
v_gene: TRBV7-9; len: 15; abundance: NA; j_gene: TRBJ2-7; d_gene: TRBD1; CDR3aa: CASSPAKGASYEQYF; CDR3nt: TGTGCCAGCAGCCCCGCGAAGGGGGCATCGTACGAGCAGTACTTC
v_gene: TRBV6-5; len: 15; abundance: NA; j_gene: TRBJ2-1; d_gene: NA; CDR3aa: CASSYSGSHRDEQFF; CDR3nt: TGTGCCAGCAGTTACTCGGGGTCTCATAGAGATGAGCAGTTCTTC
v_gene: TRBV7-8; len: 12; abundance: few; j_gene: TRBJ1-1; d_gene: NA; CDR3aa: CASSYIRDGAFF; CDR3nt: TGTGCCAGCAGTTATATCAGGGATGGAGCTTTCTTT
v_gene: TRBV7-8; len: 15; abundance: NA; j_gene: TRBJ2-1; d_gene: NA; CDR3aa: CASSLMGSSYNEQFF; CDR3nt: TGTGCCAGCAGCTTAATGGGGAGCTCCTACAATGAGCAGTTCTTC
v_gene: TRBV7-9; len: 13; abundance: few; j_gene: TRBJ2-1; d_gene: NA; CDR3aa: CASSRGGTDEQFF; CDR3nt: TGTGCCAGCAGCCGAGGCGGGACTGATGAGCAGTTCTTC
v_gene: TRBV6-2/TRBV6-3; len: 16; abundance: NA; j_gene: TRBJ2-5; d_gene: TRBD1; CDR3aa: CASSERQGVDQETQYF; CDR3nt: TGTGCCAGCAGCGAAAGACAGGGGGTTGACCAAGAGACCCAGTACTTC
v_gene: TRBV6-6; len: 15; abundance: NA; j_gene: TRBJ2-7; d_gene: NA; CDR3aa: CASSYLDLGTYEQYF; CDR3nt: TGTGCCAGCAGTTATCTAGACCTAGGGACCTACGAGCAGTACTTC
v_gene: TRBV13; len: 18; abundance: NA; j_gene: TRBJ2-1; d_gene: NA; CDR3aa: CASSSTVRRDTSYNEQFF; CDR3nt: TGTGCCAGCTCCTCTACCGTGAGGAGGGACACTTCCTACAATGAGCAGTTCTTC
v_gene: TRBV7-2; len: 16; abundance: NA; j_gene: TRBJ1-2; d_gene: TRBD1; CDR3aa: CASSLPRDRTNYGYTF; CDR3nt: TGTGCCAGCAGCTTACCCCGGGACAGAACTAACTATGGCTACACCTTC
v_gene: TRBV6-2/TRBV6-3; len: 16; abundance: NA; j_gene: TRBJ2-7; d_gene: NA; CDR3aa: CASSLSSGISSYEQYF; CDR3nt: TGTGCCAGCAGTCTTTCGTCCGGGATTAGCTCCTACGAGCAGTACTTC